These 3 T cell receptor beta chains were all obtained from the same sample, sequenced in a study of blood T cell repertoires in COVID-19 (dated by TCRdb to 2020 to 2022). Libraries were built with the immunoSEQ multiplex PCR assay. As stored in TCRdb, this immuneACCESS dataset retains in-frame rearrangements with V and J assigned. A fraction of the clones does not appear; measured against another copy, unresolved V genes explain less than half of the discrepancy, and the remainder lacks a known reason. The sample records 150,000 to 200,000 clones, over 70% of which are singletons. The top ten hold around 5% of the sample. Sequencing input: PBMCs or T cells enriched from blood (not recorded which). These receptors all stem from a man between 70 and 80 years old who had been exposed to COVID-19.

The rearrangement uses TRBV18 and TRBJ2-7; 8 bases fit TRBD2. Germline lookup yields CDR1 KGHSH and CDR2 LQKENI. V dropped 3 bases and J dropped 1; count of bases not matched to a gene: 8. The CDR3 totals 16 residues. Here the CDR3 reads CASSPQGSGVSYEQYF. The CDR3, as DNA: TGTGCCAGCTCACCCCAGGGTAGCGGGGTGTCCTACGAGCAGTACTTC.

This clone was observed a handful of times. The chain has TRBV12-3 or TRBV12-4 and TRBJ1-2; D might be TRBD1 (5 bases). Trimming shortened V by 6 bases and J by 4 bases, and 12 bases separated the two germline ends. This CDR3 contains 13 residues. The CDR3 nucleotides read TGTGCCAGCAGGAAAGGGGTATTCTATGGCTACACCTTC. The encoded protein is CASRKGVFYGYTF.

This chain uses TRBV7-3 with TRBJ1-3; 7 bases agree with TRBD1. The CDR3 covers 18 residues. Trimming took 3 bases from V and 0 from J; bases not matched to a gene: 11. Germline V CDR1 and CDR2: SGHTA, FQGTGA. In DNA, the CDR3 is TGTGCCAGCAGCTTTGGAAGGAAAGGGGGCTACTCTGGAAACACCATATATTTT. Its protein product is CASSFGRKGGYSGNTIYF.